The clone carrying this T cell receptor beta chain showed up many times. The antigen remains undetermined. Trimming removed 3 bases at V and 0 bases at J, with 14 bases between. Germline loops: CDR1 MNHEY, CDR2 SVGAGI. The CDR3 has 16 residues. This specimen comes from a study of Graves' ophthalmopathy and Graves' hyperthyroidism. Study-wide results and caveats: From stable hyperthyroidism, ophthalmopathy was separated by a 13-signature model with about 88% sensitivity and around 79% specificity. At approximately 70% sensitivity and 72.22% specificity, the model predicted progression of the ophthalmopathy.

The sequenced template was RNA, covering the TCR beta CDR3 region. The first round was an RT-PCR with HTBI primers, and the second round was a multiplex PCR. TCRdb reanalysed the multiplex PCR reads using MiXCR and keeps one entry per CDR3 protein. Of approximately 480,000 distinct CDR3 sequences detected, around an eighth appear once; the ten largest clones hold approximately 9.8%. Certain patients, namely those with other autoimmune diseases, uncontrolled infections, pregnancy or lactation, were excluded. The sequencing input was blood. This clonotype was obtained from a woman in her 30s with Graves' ophthalmopathy. This chain connects TRBV6-5 to TRBJ1-1; D is undetermined. The CDR3 bases are TGTGCCAGCAGTTATGAGTTCTATAAGGTGAACACTGAAGCTTTCTTT. It translates to CASSYEFYKVNTEAFF.